Presented here are 6 T cell receptor beta chains from one specimen sequenced in a study of blood T cells in healthy people across ages. A second PCR, run for about 7 to 11 cycles, used a sample-barcoded 5' primer plus a J-beta primer mix. TCRdb re-analysed the 5' RACE reads in MiXCR, keeping a single row per CDR3 protein. Among about 1,000,000 distinct CDR3 sequences, 35% to 55% were seen once, and the ten largest hold 15% to 20%. The sample taken for sequencing was blood. The receptor source for this set is a woman aged 55-75 years in good health.

Details on this clonotype: A junction boundary mismatches the germline segment, possibly from a read error. The chain combines TRBV27 with TRBJ2-5; the D gene is possibly TRBD2 (5 bases). The length of the CDR3 is 17 residues. Germline V gene lookup returns CDR1 MNHEY and CDR2 SMNVEV (reference sequence). CDR3 sequence reads: CASSLSVNPRAPEAQYF. The DNA for the CDR3 is TGTGCCAGCAGTTTATCGGTAAACCCGCGGGCCCCAGAGGCCCAGTACTTC.

V usage is TRBV27 and J usage is TRBJ2-3; 8 bases map to TRBD2. The CDR3 has 17 residues. Germline CDR1 is MNHEY and CDR2 is SMNVEV (reference sequence). The trim removed 5 bases at V and 0 bases at J, leaving 10 bases unmatched. The CDR3 DNA reads as TGTGCCAGCAGTCCGATGGGGCTAGCGGGTAGCACAGATACGCAGTATTTT. Its translation: CASSPMGLAGSTDTQYF.

This clonotype occurred a few times. The chain links TRBV7-2 to TRBJ2-3; D unresolved. This CDR3 region has 13 residues. Germline CDR1 and CDR2: SGHTA and FQGNSA. V gave up 1 base and J gave up 8 bases, with 10 bases separating them. The CDR3 reads CASSLDSSGTQYF. CDR3 in DNA: TGTGCCAGCAGCTTAGACTCGTCGGGTACGCAGTATTTT.

The rearrangement joins TRBV5-1 to TRBJ2-5, with 10 bases that match TRBD1. The tail of the sequence fits TRBJ2-7 better, so the J call may be wrong. The CDR3 length is 16 residues. Germline values: CDR1 SGHRS, CDR2 YFSETQ. In DNA, the CDR3 is TGCGCCAGCAGCCCGGGAACCTGGGACAGGGGTTACGAGCAGTACTTC. It yields the protein CASSPGTWDRGYEQYF.

This clonotype was observed a handful of times. The chain employs TRBV5-1 and TRBJ2-1; 10 bases line up with TRBD2. This CDR3 comprises 13 residues. Germline V gene sequence: CDR1 SGHRS, CDR2 YFSETQ. CDR3 sequence (DNA): TGCGCTAGCTTAGCGGGAGGTGGAAATGAGCAGTTCTTC. It yields the protein CASLAGGGNEQFF.

The genes are TRBV9 and TRBJ2-1; 8 bases are shared with TRBD2. The CDR3 length is 15 residues. J lost 5 bases, V lost 0 bases, and 4 bases had no gene match. Germline lookup yields CDR1 SGDLS and CDR2 YYNGEE. In DNA, the CDR3 is TGTGCCAGCAGCGTAGTACTAGCGGATAACAATGAGCAGTTCTTC. As protein: CASSVVLADNNEQFF. Full variable domain (remainder filled in from reference TRBV9 and TRBJ2-1): DSGVTQTPKHLITATGQRVTLRCSPRSGDLSVYWYQQSLDQGLQFLIQYYNGEERAKGNILERFSAQQFPDLHSELNLSSLELGDSALYFCASSVVLADNNEQFFGPGTRLTVL.